The T cell receptor beta chain described here comes from a study of patients and donors after allogeneic stem cell transplantation. This clonotype was seen a handful of times. CDR3 length: 14 amino acids. Trimming took 5 bases from V and 2 from J, leaving 13 bases between them. MiXCR was run by TCRdb on the RT-PCR reads, yielding one entry per CDR3 protein. Of roughly 960,000 distinct CDR3 sequences in the sample, under 20% were seen once. The clonotype originates from a human donor who was either an allogeneic HSCT recipient or a stem cell or donor lymphocyte infusion donor (not recorded which). It is not recorded whose cells these are; they may come from a transplant donor. Sequenced: blood, either unsorted or a sorted T cell fraction (not recorded which). The chain employs TRBV12-3 or TRBV12-4 and TRBJ2-7, with D perhaps matching TRBD2 (5 bases). DNA of the CDR3: TGTGCCAGCAGTCGCAGAGGGCGAACCTACGAGCAGTACTTC. Protein: CASSRRGRTYEQYF.